One sample yielded the 6 T cell receptor beta chains listed below, sequenced in a study of CD8 T cells in ankylosing spondylitis. No antigen is known for these receptors. Whole-study findings and limits: Ankylosing spondylitis blood appeared to carry a characteristic TCR beta motif of roughly eight highly homologous variants.

In TCRdb, the 5' RACE reads were re-called with MiXCR into one record per CDR3 protein. The table includes under 850,000 distinct CDR3 sequences, around 20% detected once. Sequenced input: blood, either unsorted or a sorted T cell fraction (not recorded which). The source of these receptors is a male donor with ankylosing spondylitis.

The table lists this clonotype with a few counts. The gene calls are TRBV6-5 and TRBJ1-6; D unclear. CDR1 MNHEY and CDR2 SVGAGI come from the germline V gene. V was cut by 1 base and J by 10 bases, with 14 bases left in between. The CDR3 extends over 15 amino acids. In DNA form, the CDR3 reads TGTGCCAGCAGTTACTACGAGGGTTCGAGGTCACCCCTCCACTTT. Amino acid sequence: CASSYYEGSRSPLHF.

The chain uses TRBV5-1 and TRBJ2-1, with 11 bases aligning to TRBD2. Germline V lookup: CDR1 SGHRS, CDR2 YFSETQ. CDR3 length equals 15 residues. J lost 8 bases, V lost 2 bases, and 6 bases had no gene match. CDR3 sequence: CASSFGTSGIYEQFF. The CDR3 DNA reads TGCGCCAGCAGCTTTGGGACTAGCGGAATATATGAGCAGTTCTTC.

This clonotype was seen a few times. The DNA of the CDR3 is TGTGCCAGCAGCAGCATGGGGGGGGCACGGAACACTGAAGCTTTCTTT. This sequence encodes CASSSMGGARNTEAFF. The rearrangement joins TRBV28 to TRBJ1-1; D perhaps matches TRBD1 (6 bases). V was shortened by 6 bases and J by 1 base, with 18 bases between the two germline ends. Germline values: CDR1 MDHEN, CDR2 SYDVKM. The CDR3 loop spans 16 amino acids.

The chain links TRBV12-3 or TRBV12-4 to TRBJ2-7; D is unclear. CDR3 length equals 13 residues. V shed 5 bases and J shed 3 bases, with 11 bases lying between them. CDR3 in amino acids: CASSPGPYYEQYF. CDR3 bases: TGTGCCAGCAGTCCTGGACCGTACTACGAGCAGTACTTC.

The V and J genes are TRBV7-2 and TRBJ2-2; D is unresolved. The germline V and J ends were trimmed by 5 bases and 9 bases, with 7 bases remaining between them. The V gene's germline CDR1 is SGHTA and CDR2 FQGNSA. This CDR3 has 11 amino acids. CDR3 amino acids: CASSIARELFF. For the CDR3, the DNA is TGTGCCAGCAGCATTGCCCGGGAGCTGTTTTTT.

This clonotype was seen repeatedly, ten times or more. Here the CDR3 DNA reads TGCAGCGTTGAAGGGACTAGTAACAATGAGCAGTTCTTC. It yields the protein CSVEGTSNNEQFF. The chain links TRBV29-1 to TRBJ2-1, with 7 bases that match TRBD2. V lost 1 base to trimming and J lost 5 bases; unmatched junction nucleotides: 2. This CDR3 has 13 residues. The germline V gene has CDR1 SQVTM and CDR2 ANQGSEA.